This is a list of T cell receptor beta chains from one sample in a study of metastatic and nonmetastatic thyroid tumors. TCRdb used MiXCR to call clones anew from the PCR reads. The data contain fewer than 40,000 clones, more than 20% of them singletons. The sample comprised blood. These receptors were obtained from a female donor with papillary thyroid cancer or a benign thyroid nodule (not recorded which). Some clones in this sample may be carry-over from other donors' samples. CDR3s include the opening cysteine and the closing phenylalanine or tryptophan. The D gene is left open where the match is weak. The size of a clone is reported for some rows only, either as once, few or many, or as a class for expanded clones.

>TRBV5-6|TRBJ1-5|14|many|.
TGTGCCAGCAGCTTTCACGGGTACGATCAGCCCCAGCATTTT
CASSFHGYDQPQHF
>TRBV4-1|TRBJ1-1|16|.|.
TGCGCCAGCAGCCAAGAAAGAGGGGCCGCCGCCACTGAAGCTTTCTTT
CASSQERGAAATEAFF
>TRBV6-1|TRBJ2-7|13|once|.
TGTGCCAGCAGTGATGACCAGAACGACGAGCAGTACTTC
CASSDDQNDEQYF
>TRBV7-3|TRBJ1-6|14|.|.
TGTGCCAGCAGCTTTGGCACGAATAATTCACCCCTCCACTTT
CASSFGTNNSPLHF
>TRBV6-2/TRBV6-3|TRBJ1-5|13|.|.
TGTGCCAGCAGTCCGGACAGCTATCATCCCCAGCCTTTT
CASSPDSYHPQPF
>TRBV28|TRBJ2-2|14|many|TRBD1
TGTGCCAGCGGGGACAGGGGAAACACCGGGGAGCTGTTTTTT
CASGDRGNTGELFF
>TRBV30|TRBJ2-7|15|.|TRBD1
TGTGCCTGGAGTAAAAAGACAGGGGGAGGATACGAGCAGTACTTC
CAWSKKTGGGYEQYF
>TRBV27|TRBJ1-1|14|once|.
TGTGCCAGCGCGAGGTTAGCGTTGATCACTGAATCTTTCTTT
CASARLALITESFF
>TRBV28|TRBJ2-7|15|medium-sized|TRBD1
TGTGCCAGCAGTTTTACGGGACAGGGCGCCCACGAGCAGTACTTC
CASSFTGQGAHEQYF
>TRBV30|TRBJ2-7|15|.|TRBD1
TGTGCCTGGAGTGTAGGCAGGGGACAGCGCTACGAGCAGTACTTC
CAWSVGRGQRYEQYF
>TRBV6-5|TRBJ2-7|14|few|.
TGTGCCAGCAGTTATACAGGTTCCTCCTACGAGCAGTACTTC
CASSYTGSSYEQYF
>TRBV6-2/TRBV6-3|TRBJ2-7|18|.|TRBD2
TGTGCCAGCAGTTACTCCCGGCGGGGACTAGCCGGAGGGTACGAGCAGTACTTC
CASSYSRRGLAGGYEQYF
>TRBV18|TRBJ2-1|13|many|TRBD2
TGTGCCAGCTTACTAGCGGGGACCAATGAGCAGTTCTTC
CASLLAGTNEQFF
>TRBV29-1|TRBJ1-4|12|many|.
TGCAGCGTTCAAAGGGGGACTGAAAAACTGTTTTTT
CSVQRGTEKLFF
>TRBV20-1|TRBJ2-7|13|.|.
TGCAGTGCTCCTACTAGTAGGTCCTACGAGCAGTACTTC
CSAPTSRSYEQYF
>TRBV2|TRBJ1-4|13|many|.
TGTGCCAGCGGGCGCCCAGACGATGAAAAACTGTTTTTT
CASGRPDDEKLFF
>TRBV27|TRBJ2-1|17|.|.
TGTGCCAGCAGTTTAGTTCTCGCCGGACCCCGGGTCAATGAGCAGTTCTTC
CASSLVLAGPRVNEQFF
>TRBV6-2/TRBV6-3|TRBJ1-1|12|many|.
TGTGCCAGCAGTTACTCAGCTAGTCAAGCTTTCTTT
CASSYSASQAFF
>TRBV28|TRBJ2-1|16|many|TRBD2
TGTGCCAGCAGTCCCGTAGCGGGAGTGGTGGGCAATGAGCAGTTCTTC
CASSPVAGVVGNEQFF
>TRBV5-4|TRBJ1-6|17|few|.
TGTGCCAGCAGCTTGTACGCAGGGCCCTCGTTCAATTCACCCCTCCACTTT
CASSLYAGPSFNSPLHF
>TRBV7-8|TRBJ2-5|18|.|TRBD2
TGTGCCCGCTGCGCCCGGGTGCTAGCGGGAAGAAAGCAAGAGACCCAGTACTTC
CARCARVLAGRKQETQYF
>TRBV6-2/TRBV6-3|TRBJ2-2|16|.|.
TGTGCCAGCAGTATCCGGGGGCGCGGGTCTACCGGGGAGCTGTTTTTT
CASSIRGRGSTGELFF
>TRBV28|TRBJ2-5|15|few|.
TGTGCCAGCAGTTTATCAGGGGGACTTCATGATACCCAGTACTTC
CASSLSGGLHDTQYF
>TRBV7-2|TRBJ2-1|19|.|TRBD2
TGTGCCAGCAGCTTCCTCGGGACTAGCGGGAGGGGGCTTTACAATGAGCAGTTCTTC
CASSFLGTSGRGLYNEQFF
>TRBV5-4|TRBJ1-2|14|many|.
TGTGCCAGCAGCTTGGACGGTCAACCTTATGGCTACACCTTC
CASSLDGQPYGYTF